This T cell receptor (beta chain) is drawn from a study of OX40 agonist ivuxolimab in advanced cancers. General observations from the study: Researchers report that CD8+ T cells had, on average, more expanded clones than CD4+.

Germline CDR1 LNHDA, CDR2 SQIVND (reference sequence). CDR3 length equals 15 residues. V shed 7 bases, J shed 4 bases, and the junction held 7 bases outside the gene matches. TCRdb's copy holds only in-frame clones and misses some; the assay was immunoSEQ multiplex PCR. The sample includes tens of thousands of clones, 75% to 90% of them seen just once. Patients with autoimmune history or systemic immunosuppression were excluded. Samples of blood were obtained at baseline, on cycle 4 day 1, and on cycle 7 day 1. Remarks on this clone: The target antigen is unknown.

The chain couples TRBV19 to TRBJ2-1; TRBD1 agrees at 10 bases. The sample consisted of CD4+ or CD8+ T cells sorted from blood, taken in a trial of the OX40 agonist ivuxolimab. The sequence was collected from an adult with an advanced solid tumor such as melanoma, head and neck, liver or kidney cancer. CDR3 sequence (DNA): TGTGCCAGTATCGACGGACAGGGGGGTTACAATGAGCAGTTCTTC. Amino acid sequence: CASIDGQGGYNEQFF.